These T cell receptor beta chains were read from a single sample in a study of CD4 T cell repertoires in COVID-19. Produced via immunoSEQ multiplex PCR; TCRdb's table is partial and in-frame only. Of approximately 79,000 clones in the sample, around 82% are singletons; the top ten hold about 0.5%. The input for sequencing was CD4+ T cells from peripheral blood, taken after recovery from COVID-19. These receptors were taken from a human donor who had COVID-19. CDR3s include the opening cysteine and the closing phenylalanine or tryptophan. The D gene is left open where the match is weak. Clone size appears in some rows only: once, few, many, or a class for an expanded clone.

j_call | d_call | v_call | clone_size | cdr3_nt | cdr3_aa
TRBJ2-7 | TRBD1 | TRBV5-1 | . | TGCGCCAGCAGCTTAGGACAGGCCAGCTCCTACGAGCAGTACTTC | CASSLGQASSYEQYF
TRBJ1-2 | . | TRBV9 | few | TGTGCCAGCAGCGTAGCAAGGACCAACGAGTGGACCTTC | CASSVARTNEWTF
TRBJ2-2 | . | TRBV5-1 | once | TGCGCCAGCAGCTTGGGATCCTCGGCGAGGGGAGGAACCGGGGAGCTGTTTTTT | CASSLGSSARGGTGELFF
TRBJ1-2 | TRBD1 | TRBV28 | . | TGTGCCAGCAGTTTATTAGGGGGCTTATCTGGCTACACCTTC | CASSLLGGLSGYTF
TRBJ2-3 | . | TRBV29-1 | . | TGCAGCGGGCTTACTAGCACAGATACGCAGTATTTT | CSGLTSTDTQYF
TRBJ1-2 | . | TRBV3-1/TRBV3-2 | few | TGTGCCAGCAGCCAAGAGAGTCTCTATGGCTACACCTTC | CASSQESLYGYTF
TRBJ2-1 | . | TRBV7-8 | . | TGTGCCAGCAGCTGGACAGCTGGCCAAGAGCAGTTCTTC | CASSWTAGQEQFF
TRBJ2-5 | . | TRBV5-4 | . | TGTGCCAGCAGCATTAAAGAGACCCAGTACTTC | CASSIKETQYF
TRBJ1-5 | . | TRBV27 | . | TGTGCCAGCAGTCCTAACAGGGATCCAGGGGTTCAGCCCCAGCATTTT | CASSPNRDPGVQPQHF
TRBJ2-3 | . | TRBV3-1/TRBV3-2 | few | TGTGCCAGCAGCCAAGGTCTGAGGGAGGGCACAGATACGCAGTATTTT | CASSQGLREGTDTQYF
TRBJ2-7 | . | TRBV6-5 | . | TGTGCCAGCAGTTACAGGGAAACGCGCGAGCAGTACTTC | CASSYRETREQYF
TRBJ1-2 | . | TRBV5-1 | . | TGCGCCAGCAGCACCCAATTCGACAGCGCCGGCTACACCTTC | CASSTQFDSAGYTF
TRBJ2-7 | . | TRBV6-5 | . | TGTGCCAGCAGTTATTCGCGGGGCTACGAGCAGTACTTC | CASSYSRGYEQYF
TRBJ1-2 | . | TRBV9 | . | TGTGCCAGCAGCGATGGCGGTGGTCTTCTTGGGTACACCTTC | CASSDGGGLLGYTF
TRBJ2-5 | . | TRBV2 | . | TGTGCCAGCAGCCAGGGGTGGGAGACCCAGTACTTC | CASSQGWETQYF
TRBJ1-3 | TRBD1 | TRBV7-9 | few | TGTGCCAGCAGCTCCGCTGGGACAGTATATTTT | CASSSAGTVYF
TRBJ2-5 | . | TRBV7-8 | . | TGTGCCAGCAGCCCAAAGGGAGAGACCCAGTACTTC | CASSPKGETQYF
TRBJ1-3 | . | TRBV6-4 | once | TGTGCCAGCAGTGAACAGCCATTTGGAAACACCATATATTTT | CASSEQPFGNTIYF
TRBJ1-2 | . | TRBV28 | . | TGTGCCAGCATCAGAGGGAATTATGGCTACACCTTC | CASIRGNYGYTF
TRBJ2-7 | . | TRBV7-8 | . | TGTGCCAGCAGCTCGTGGGGGGCTTTCTCCTACGAGCAGTACTTC | CASSSWGAFSYEQYF
TRBJ2-1 | TRBD2 | TRBV10-2 | . | TGCGCCAGCAGTGCACTAGCGGGAAACAATGAGCAGTTCTTC | CASSALAGNNEQFF
TRBJ2-7 | . | TRBV19 | . | TGTGCCAGTAGTAGTCGGGATAGGAGCTCCTACGAGCAGTACTTC | CASSSRDRSSYEQYF
TRBJ1-4 | . | TRBV5-1 | . | TGCGCCAGCAGCTTGGGGGCGGGGGAAAAACTGTTTTTT | CASSLGAGEKLFF
TRBJ1-1 | TRBD1 | TRBV5-1 | few | TGCGCCAGCAGCCACCGACAGGGAGTGAACACTGAAGCTTTCTTT | CASSHRQGVNTEAFF
TRBJ2-2 | TRBD1 | TRBV28 | . | TGTGCCAGCAGTGTTGGACAGGGTGGGGTCGGGGAGCTGTTTTTT | CASSVGQGGVGELFF